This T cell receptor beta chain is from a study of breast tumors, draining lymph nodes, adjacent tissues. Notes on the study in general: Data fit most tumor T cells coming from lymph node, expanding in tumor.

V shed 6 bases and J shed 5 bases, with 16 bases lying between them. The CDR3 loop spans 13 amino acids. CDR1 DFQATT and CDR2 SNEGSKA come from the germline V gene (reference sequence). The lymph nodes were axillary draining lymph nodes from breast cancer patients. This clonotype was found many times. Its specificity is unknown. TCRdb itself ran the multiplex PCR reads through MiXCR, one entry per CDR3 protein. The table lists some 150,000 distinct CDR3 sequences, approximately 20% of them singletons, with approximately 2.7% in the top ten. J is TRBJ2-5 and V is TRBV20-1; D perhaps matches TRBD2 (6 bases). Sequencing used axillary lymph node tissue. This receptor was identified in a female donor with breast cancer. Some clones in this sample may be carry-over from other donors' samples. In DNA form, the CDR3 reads TGCAGTGCGAGGGACTTCCATAGGGAGACCCAGTACTTC. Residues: CSARDFHRETQYF.